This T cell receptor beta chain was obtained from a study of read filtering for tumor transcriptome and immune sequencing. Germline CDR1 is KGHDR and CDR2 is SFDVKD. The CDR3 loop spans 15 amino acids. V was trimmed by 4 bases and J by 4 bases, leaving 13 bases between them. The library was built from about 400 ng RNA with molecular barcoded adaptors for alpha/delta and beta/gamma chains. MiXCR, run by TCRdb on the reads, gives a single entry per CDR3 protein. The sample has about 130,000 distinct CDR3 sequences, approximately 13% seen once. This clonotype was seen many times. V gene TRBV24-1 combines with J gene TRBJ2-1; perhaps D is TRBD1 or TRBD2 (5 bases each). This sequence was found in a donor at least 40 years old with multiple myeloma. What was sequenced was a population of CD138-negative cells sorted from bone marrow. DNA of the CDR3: TGTGCCACCAGTGACCCCGGGGCCGGTTACAATGAGCAGTTCTTC. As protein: CATSDPGAGYNEQFF.